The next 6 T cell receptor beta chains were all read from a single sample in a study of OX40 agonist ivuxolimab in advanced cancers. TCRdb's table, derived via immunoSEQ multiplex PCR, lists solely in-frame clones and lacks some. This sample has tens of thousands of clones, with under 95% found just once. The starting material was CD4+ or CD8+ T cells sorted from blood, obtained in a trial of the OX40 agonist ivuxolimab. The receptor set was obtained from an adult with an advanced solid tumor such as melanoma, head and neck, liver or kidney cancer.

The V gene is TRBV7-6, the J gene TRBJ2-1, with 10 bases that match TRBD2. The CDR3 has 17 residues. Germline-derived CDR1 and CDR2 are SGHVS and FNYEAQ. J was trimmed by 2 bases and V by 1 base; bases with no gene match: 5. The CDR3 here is CASSLEASGSTYNEQFF. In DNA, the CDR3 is TGTGCCAGCAGCTTAGAGGCTAGCGGGAGTACCTACAATGAGCAGTTCTTC.

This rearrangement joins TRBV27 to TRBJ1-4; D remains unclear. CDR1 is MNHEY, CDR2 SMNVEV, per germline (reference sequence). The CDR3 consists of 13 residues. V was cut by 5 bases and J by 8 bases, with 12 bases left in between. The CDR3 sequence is CASSVSFGEKLFF. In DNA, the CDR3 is TGTGCCAGCAGTGTCTCGTTCGGCGAAAAACTGTTTTTT.

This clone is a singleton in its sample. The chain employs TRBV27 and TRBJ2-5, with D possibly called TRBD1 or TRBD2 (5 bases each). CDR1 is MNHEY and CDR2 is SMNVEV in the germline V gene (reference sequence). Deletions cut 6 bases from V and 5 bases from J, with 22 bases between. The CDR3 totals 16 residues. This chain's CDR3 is CASRQLRPGPGETQYF. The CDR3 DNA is TGTGCCAGCAGACAACTAAGACCGGGGCCCGGGGAGACCCAGTACTTC.

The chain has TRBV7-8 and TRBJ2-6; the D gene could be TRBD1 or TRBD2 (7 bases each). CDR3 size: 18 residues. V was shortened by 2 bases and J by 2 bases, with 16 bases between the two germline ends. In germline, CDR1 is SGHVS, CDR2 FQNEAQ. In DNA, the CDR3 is TGTGCCAGCAGCTTAATAAGGGACAGCGGGACTGGGGCCAACGTCCTGACTTTC. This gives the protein CASSLIRDSGTGANVLTF.

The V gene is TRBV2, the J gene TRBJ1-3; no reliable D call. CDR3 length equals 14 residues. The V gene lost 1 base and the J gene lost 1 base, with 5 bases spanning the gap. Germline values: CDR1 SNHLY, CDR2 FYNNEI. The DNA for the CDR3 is TGTGCCAGCAGTGAAGGGGGATCTGGAAACACCATATATTTT. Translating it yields CASSEGGSGNTIYF.

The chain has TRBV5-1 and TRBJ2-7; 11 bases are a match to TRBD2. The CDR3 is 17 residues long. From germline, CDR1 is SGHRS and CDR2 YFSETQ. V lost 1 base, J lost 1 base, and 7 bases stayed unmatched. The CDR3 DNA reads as TGCGCCAGCAGCTTGAGGTGGACTAGCGGGCCGTCCTACGAGCAGTACTTC. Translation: CASSLRWTSGPSYEQYF.